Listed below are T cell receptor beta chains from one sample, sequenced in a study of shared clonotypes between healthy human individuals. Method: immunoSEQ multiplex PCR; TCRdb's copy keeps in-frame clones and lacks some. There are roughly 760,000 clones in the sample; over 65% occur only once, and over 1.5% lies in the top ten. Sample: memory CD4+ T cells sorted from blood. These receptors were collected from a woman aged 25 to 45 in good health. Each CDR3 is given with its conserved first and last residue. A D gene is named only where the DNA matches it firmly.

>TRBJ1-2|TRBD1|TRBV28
CASSHGQGAYGYTF
TGTGCCAGCAGCCACGGACAGGGGGCATATGGCTACACCTTC
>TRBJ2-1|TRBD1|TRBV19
CASSREDRDNEQFF
TGTGCCAGTAGCCGAGAGGACAGGGACAATGAGCAGTTCTTC
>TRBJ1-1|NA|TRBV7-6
CASSHGQPGGEAFF
TGTGCCAGCAGCCATGGACAGCCGGGGGGTGAAGCTTTCTTT
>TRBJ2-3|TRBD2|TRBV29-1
CSVGGLAGGRDTQYF
TGCAGCGTTGGTGGACTAGCGGGAGGGCGGGATACGCAGTATTTT
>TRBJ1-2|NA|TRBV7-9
CASSLGQALYGYTF
TGTGCCAGCAGCTTAGGACAGGCCCTTTATGGCTACACCTTC
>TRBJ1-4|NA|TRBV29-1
CSVQLGGLNEKLFF
TGCAGCGTTCAACTGGGCGGTCTTAATGAAAAACTGTTTTTT
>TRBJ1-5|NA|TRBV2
CASRSIVNQPQHF
TGTGCCAGCAGAAGTATAGTAAATCAGCCCCAGCATTTT
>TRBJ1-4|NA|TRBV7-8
CASSSKTADEKLFF
TGTGCCAGCAGCAGCAAGACAGCAGACGAAAAACTGTTTTTT
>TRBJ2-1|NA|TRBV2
CASSPRRGNNEQFF
TGTGCCAGCAGTCCCCGGCGGGGCAACAATGAGCAGTTCTTC
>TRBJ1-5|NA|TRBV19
CASSWQTRINQPQHF
TGTGCCAGTAGTTGGCAGACAAGAATCAATCAGCCCCAGCATTTT
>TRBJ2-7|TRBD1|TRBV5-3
CARSRQGYHEQYF
TGTGCCAGATCGAGACAGGGTTACCACGAGCAGTACTTC
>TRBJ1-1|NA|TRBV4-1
CASSQLTATLGAFF
TGCGCCAGCAGCCAACTGACGGCCACCTTAGGGGCTTTCTTT
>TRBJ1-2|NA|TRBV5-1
CASSLVGTDASPGGYTF
TGCGCCAGCAGCTTGGTAGGGACGGACGCGAGCCCAGGAGGCTACACCTTC
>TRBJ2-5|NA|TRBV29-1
CSVESNIQETQYF
TGCAGCGTTGAAAGTAACATCCAAGAGACCCAGTACTTC
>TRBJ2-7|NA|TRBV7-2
CASSQPLYEQYF
TGTGCCAGCAGCCAACCTCTCTACGAGCAGTACTTC
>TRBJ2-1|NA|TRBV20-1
CSASWGRGEFF
TGCAGTGCTAGTTGGGGGCGTGGGGAGTTCTTC
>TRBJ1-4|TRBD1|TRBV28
CASSFPDRDSLNEKLFF
TGTGCCAGCAGTTTCCCGGACCGGGACAGCCTTAATGAAAAACTGTTTTTT
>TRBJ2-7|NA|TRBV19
CASSKTVSSYEQYF
TGTGCCAGTAGTAAGACGGTTAGCTCCTACGAGCAGTACTTC
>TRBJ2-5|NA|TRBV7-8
CASSADSAAQYF
TGTGCCAGCAGCGCGGATTCTGCGGCCCAGTACTTC
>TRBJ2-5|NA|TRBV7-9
CASSLAGGLGTQYF
TGTGCCAGCAGCTTAGCCGGCGGGCTGGGGACCCAGTACTTC
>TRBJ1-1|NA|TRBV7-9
CASSLAVKGGEAFF
TGTGCCAGCAGCTTAGCAGTCAAGGGTGGTGAAGCTTTCTTT
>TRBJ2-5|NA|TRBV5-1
CASSLAPGETQYF
TGCGCCAGCAGCTTGGCCCCCGGGGAGACCCAGTACTTC
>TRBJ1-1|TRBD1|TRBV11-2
CASSWDSPNTEAFF
TGTGCCAGCAGCTGGGACAGTCCAAACACTGAAGCTTTCTTT
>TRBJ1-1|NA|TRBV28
CASSLDHTPMEAFF
TGTGCCAGCAGTTTAGACCATACACCTATGGAAGCTTTCTTT
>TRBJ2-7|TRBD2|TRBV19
CASSMGSGSRYEQYF
TGTGCCAGTAGTATGGGTAGCGGGAGCCGCTACGAGCAGTACTTC
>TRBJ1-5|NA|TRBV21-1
CASSNRDRLNNQPQHF
TGTGCCAGCAGCAACCGGGACAGACTAAACAATCAGCCCCAGCATTTT
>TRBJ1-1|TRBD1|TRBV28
CASSAPWGQEAFF
TGTGCCAGCAGCGCTCCCTGGGGACAGGAAGCTTTCTTT
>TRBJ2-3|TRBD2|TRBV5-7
CASSCSTSGRTDTQYF
TGTGCCAGCAGCTGCTCGACTAGCGGGAGGACAGATACGCAGTATTTT
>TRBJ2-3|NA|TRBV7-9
CASSLDPSGAPQYF
TGTGCCAGCAGCTTAGATCCCTCGGGCGCCCCGCAGTATTTT
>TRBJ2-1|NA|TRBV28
CASSWGWGEQFF
TGTGCCAGCAGTTGGGGGTGGGGTGAGCAGTTCTTC
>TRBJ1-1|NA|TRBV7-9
CASSLGFAEVDEAFF
TGTGCCAGCAGCTTAGGGTTCGCGGAGGTAGATGAAGCTTTCTTT
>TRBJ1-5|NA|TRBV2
CASSEALLSTGNQPQHF
TGTGCCAGCAGTGAAGCGCTTCTTTCGACGGGCAATCAGCCCCAGCATTTT
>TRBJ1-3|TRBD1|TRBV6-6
CASRAGGGNTIYF
TGTGCCAGCAGGGCAGGGGGCGGAAACACCATATATTTT